One and the same sample provided the 15 T cell receptor beta chains below, sequenced in a study of shared clonotypes between healthy human individuals. Only in-frame clones appear in the TCRdb table, and some are missing; sequencing was by immunoSEQ multiplex PCR. This sample has more than 2 million clones, with 85% to 95% found just once. The sequenced sample consisted of naive CD4+ T cells sorted from blood. Sample subset: CD45RA+ positively selected. These receptor sequences come from a man younger than 30 in good health.

V is TRBV18 and J is TRBJ2-6; 7 bases fit TRBD1. This CDR3 has 17 amino acids. V shed 3 bases and J 0 bases; nucleotides not matched to a gene: 5. Germline values: CDR1 KGHSH, CDR2 LQKENI. CDR3 nucleotide sequence: TGTGCCAGCTCACCGGGACAGCTCTTCTCTGGGGCCAACGTCCTGACTTTC. Residues: CASSPGQLFSGANVLTF. Full variable domain (rest looked up from reference TRBV18 and TRBJ2-6): NAGVMQNPRHLVRRRGQEARLRCSPMKGHSHVYWYRQLPEEGLKFMVYLQKENIIDESGMPKERFSAEFPKEGPSILRIQQVVRGDSAAYFCASSPGQLFSGANVLTFGAGSRLTVL.

This sequence joins TRBV7-2 and TRBJ2-3, with D possibly matching TRBD2 (6 bases). Trimming took off 3 bases at V and 4 bases at J, with 20 bases between the two ends. The length of the CDR3 is 17 residues. The germline V gene encodes CDR1 SGHTA and CDR2 FQGNSA. The DNA for the CDR3 is TGTGCCAGCAGCTTGCTTCCGGGAGCCCACCAACCAGATACGCAGTATTTT. It codes for CASSLLPGAHQPDTQYF.

The CDR3 DNA sequence: TGTGCCATCAGTGAGAGAGGACAGGGATACGGGAGCTTCACCGGGGAGCTGTTTTTT. The encoded protein is CAISERGQGYGSFTGELFF. The chain combines TRBV10-3 with TRBJ2-2; 8 bases agree with TRBD1. Unmatched junction bases numbered 15, after V lost 2 bases and J lost 4 bases. The CDR3 length is 19 residues. Germline assignment: CDR1 ENHRY and CDR2 SYGVKD.

The rearrangement joins TRBV5-1 to TRBJ2-3; TRBD2 aligns across 8 bases. Per germline, CDR1 SGHRS and CDR2 YFSETQ. Trimming removed 4 bases from V and 0 bases from J; junction bases left unmatched: 4. The CDR3 length is 15 residues. Here the CDR3 reads CASSPSGSSTDTQYF. The CDR3 coding sequence is TGCGCCAGCAGCCCTAGCGGGTCTAGCACAGATACGCAGTATTTT.

This clone has just a few counts. DNA of the CDR3: TGTGCCACCTGGGGGACACCGAACTACGAGCAGTACTTC. Translated: CATWGTPNYEQYF. This chain connects TRBV6-1 to TRBJ2-7; weak D call: TRBD1 (6 bases). V was trimmed by 10 bases and J by 3 bases, leaving 16 bases between them. CDR1 is MNHNS, CDR2 SASEGT, per germline. The CDR3 covers 13 residues.

The rearrangement links TRBV28 to TRBJ2-5; D is perhaps TRBD1 or TRBD2 (7 bases each). The CDR3 is made up of 17 amino acids. Germline-derived CDR1 and CDR2 are MDHEN and SYDVKM. V dropped 2 bases and J dropped 3 bases, with 19 bases sitting between them. CDR3 sequence reads: CASSLVWDRGGEETQYF. In DNA, the CDR3 is TGTGCCAGCAGTTTAGTCTGGGACAGAGGGGGGGAAGAGACCCAGTACTTC.

V is TRBV9 and J is TRBJ2-3; TRBD2 agrees at 13 bases. Germline V lookup: CDR1 SGDLS, CDR2 YYNGEE. This CDR3 is built from 19 residues. With V trimmed by 1 base and J by 10 bases, 18 bases remained unmatched. DNA for the CDR3: TGTGCCAGCAGCGTATCTGGACTAGCGGGAGACCTGACACAGGGGGCGCAGTATTTT. Translated, it gives CASSVSGLAGDLTQGAQYF.

The CDR3 protein is CASSGVPKTGSRTGELFF. CDR3 DNA sequence: TGTGCCAGCAGCGGGGTCCCAAAGACAGGGTCGCGCACCGGGGAGCTGTTTTTT. The V gene is TRBV2, the J gene TRBJ2-2; 7 bases agree with TRBD1. After removal of 6 bases from V and 4 bases from J, the junction contained 17 bases not matched to a gene. The length of the CDR3 is 18 residues. The germline V gene encodes CDR1 SNHLY and CDR2 FYNNEI.

For this clone: This sample also contains other DNA sequences that code for the same CDR3. V usage is TRBV11-2 and J usage is TRBJ2-7; TRBD1 matches 7 bases. The J segment lost 3 bases and the V segment lost 5 bases, leaving 4 bases of the junction unmatched. The CDR3 contains 13 residues. The germline V gene has CDR1 SGHAT and CDR2 FQNNGV. CDR3 sequence reads: CASSPGTVYEQYF. The CDR3, as DNA: TGTGCCAGCAGCCCCGGGACAGTCTACGAGCAGTACTTC.

The rearrangement joins TRBV5-6 to TRBJ2-5, with D perhaps TRBD1 or TRBD2 (5 bases each). The CDR3 is 14 amino acids. The V end lost 4 bases, the J end lost 7 bases, and 17 bases lay between the germline ends. Germline lookup yields CDR1 SGHDT and CDR2 YYEEEE. CDR3 nucleotides: TGTGCCAGCAGCCCACGAAGCTCTGGGGGGACCCAGTACTTC. Protein sequence: CASSPRSSGGTQYF.

As concerns this clone: Other nucleotide sequences from this sample produce the same CDR3. The chain joins TRBV5-4 to TRBJ1-2, with no clear D. Looked up from germline, CDR1 is SGHNT and CDR2 is YYREEE (reference sequence). The V end was cut by 4 bases, the J end by 2 bases, with 9 bases between. The CDR3 is 13 residues long. The CDR3 protein is CASSPDLNYGYTF. In nucleotides, the CDR3 is TGTGCCAGCAGCCCGGATCTAAACTATGGCTACACCTTC.

Turning to this clone: Other DNA sequences in the same sample also yield this CDR3. The chain recombines TRBV6-5 with TRBJ1-6, with a weak D call TRBD1 (5 bases). Trimming stripped 9 bases from V and 7 bases from J, with 10 bases between. The CDR3 length is 12 residues. Germline assignment: CDR1 MNHEY and CDR2 SVGAGI. The CDR3: CASQGGNSPLHF. In nucleotides, the CDR3 is TGTGCCAGTCAGGGAGGGAATTCACCCCTCCACTTT.

With respect to this clone: The same CDR3 arises from other DNA sequences in this sample as well. This chain uses TRBV30 with TRBJ1-5; D is uncertain. Trimming took 2 bases from V and 7 from J, leaving 9 bases between them. There are 12 residues in the CDR3. The V gene's germline CDR1 is GTSNPN and CDR2 SVGIG (reference sequence). Written as DNA, the CDR3 is TGTGCCTGGAGTCTCCCGGGCCAGCCCCAGCATTTT. Translating gives CAWSLPGQPQHF.

This clone was seen a single time. V usage is TRBV6-6 and J usage is TRBJ2-1, with TRBD1 matching over 7 bases. Losses at the gene ends were 4 bases for V and 4 bases for J; bases not matched to a gene: 4. Germline values: CDR1 MNHNY, CDR2 SVGAGI (reference sequence). The CDR3 consists of 14 residues. The CDR3 DNA reads as TGTGCCAGCAGTTCGACAGGGAATTACAATGAGCAGTTCTTC. Its translation: CASSSTGNYNEQFF.

The rearrangement joins TRBV10-1 to TRBJ2-2; possibly TRBD1 for D (6 bases). V was pared by 6 bases and J by 7 bases, with 15 bases between. CDR1 and CDR2 from the germline V gene are WNHNN and SYGVQD (reference sequence). This CDR3 region has 14 residues. In DNA, the CDR3 is TGCGCCAGCAGGGGGGCGGTTTATGGCGGGGAGCTGTTTTTT. Its translation: CASRGAVYGGELFF.